This TCR beta chain was documented in a study of CD8 T cells in ankylosing spondylitis. CDR3 length: 15 amino acids. Trimming removed 1 base at V and 0 bases at J, with 9 bases between. Germline values: CDR1 SGHNT, CDR2 YYREEE (reference sequence). Remarks on this clonotype: Its target is unknown.

It was by quantitative 5'-RACE with molecular barcodes that TCR beta libraries were made. One entry per CDR3 protein results from TCRdb running MiXCR on the 5' RACE reads. The sample holds about 150,000 distinct CDR3 sequences, about 7% seen once. Overall study results and limits: According to the report, clones linked to the disease were significantly enriched in matched synovial fluid samples taken from ankylosing spondylitis patients. With a CD8+ phenotype, disease-linked clones were relatively rare in peripheral blood.

This TCR derives from a female donor with ankylosing spondylitis or in good health (not recorded which). The specimen was blood, either unsorted or a sorted T cell fraction (not recorded which). This chain links TRBV5-4 with TRBJ2-3; no definite D call. The CDR3 region has the DNA TGTGCCAGCAGCTTGAGCCAGGCAAGCACAGATACGCAGTATTTT. Amino acids: CASSLSQASTDTQYF.